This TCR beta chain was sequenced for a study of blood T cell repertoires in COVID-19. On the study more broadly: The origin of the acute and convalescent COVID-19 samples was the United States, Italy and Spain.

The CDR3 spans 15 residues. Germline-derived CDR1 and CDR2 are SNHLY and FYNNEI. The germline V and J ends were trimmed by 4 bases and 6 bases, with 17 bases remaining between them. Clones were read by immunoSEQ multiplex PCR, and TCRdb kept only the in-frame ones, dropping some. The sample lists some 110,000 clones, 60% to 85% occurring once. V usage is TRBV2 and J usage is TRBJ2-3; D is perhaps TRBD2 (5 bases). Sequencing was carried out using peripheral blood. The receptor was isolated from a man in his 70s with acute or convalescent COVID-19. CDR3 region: CASSGSSGGTDTQYF. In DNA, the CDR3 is TGTGCCAGCAGTGGGTCGAGTGGAGGAACGGATACGCAGTATTTT. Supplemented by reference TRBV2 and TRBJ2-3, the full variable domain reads EPEVTQTPSHQVTQMGQEVILRCVPISNHLYFYWYRQILGQKVEFLVSFYNNEISEKSEIFDDQFSVERPDGSNFTLKIRSTKLEDSAMYFCASSGSSGGTDTQYFGPGTRLTVL.